This section outlines one T cell receptor (beta chain) sequence together with its context. The record originates from a study of blood T cell repertoires in COVID-19. The wider study: The United States, Italy and Spain were the sources of the acute and convalescent COVID-19 samples.

There are 14 residues in the CDR3. V shed 7 bases and J shed 0 bases, with 7 bases lying between them. Germline CDR1 is MNHEY and CDR2 is SVGAGI. Original processing notes: Amplification from reference gene primers served as the basis for estimated nucleated cell counts. Only in-frame clones appear in the TCRdb table, and some are missing; sequencing was by immunoSEQ multiplex PCR. V and J calls and clone size come straight from that table; D and trimming were deduced from the DNA. The sample consists of about 23,000 clones, 55% to 85% of them appearing once. The chain employs TRBV6-5 and TRBJ2-6, with D hard to call. Material: peripheral blood. The sequence came from a woman aged 80 or over with acute or convalescent COVID-19. CDR3 in amino acids: CASTRSSGANVLTF. CDR3 bases: TGTGCCAGCACCCGCAGCTCTGGGGCCAACGTCCTGACTTTC.